A single sample is the source of the 27 T cell receptor beta chains below, sequenced in a study of T cells in Graves' hyperthyroidism and ophthalmopathy. Authors of the study amplified TCR beta CDR3 regions from RNA transcripts. HTBI primers were employed in a first-round RT-PCR of the TCR CDR3. TCRdb re-derived calls from the multiplex PCR reads in MiXCR, one entry per CDR3 protein. The sample carries 540,000 or so distinct CDR3 sequences, about half recorded once. Sequencing was performed on peripheral blood or thyroid tissue (not recorded which). All receptors come from an adult woman with Graves' disease, either hyperthyroidism or ophthalmopathy (not recorded which).

This sequence joins TRBV19 and TRBJ1-5; a weak D match, TRBD1 (6 bases). The CDR3 extends over 15 amino acids. Per the germline V gene, CDR1 is LNHDA and CDR2 is SQIVND (reference sequence). V lost 3 bases and J 0 bases, leaving 9 bases between the germline ends. The CDR3 region is CASSIRTDSNQPQHF. CDR3 nucleotide sequence: TGTGCCAGTAGTATCCGGACAGATAGCAATCAGCCCCAGCATTTT.

J is TRBJ2-7 and V is TRBV10-3; the D gene is possibly TRBD1 (5 bases). Germline V gene lookup returns CDR1 ENHRY and CDR2 SYGVKD. Trimming shortened V by 6 bases and J by 1 base, and 13 bases separated the two germline ends. The CDR3 sequence is 14 residues long. The chain's CDR3 is CAISRSDKSYEQYF. For the CDR3, the DNA is TGTGCCATCAGCCGATCGGACAAGTCCTACGAGCAGTACTTC.

J is TRBJ1-2 and V is TRBV25-1; maybe TRBD1 (5 bases). Germline values: CDR1 MGHDK, CDR2 SYGVNS. This CDR3 has 13 amino acids. Trimming took 6 bases from V and 6 from J, leaving 14 bases between them. The CDR3 loop reads CASSPGHYHGYTF. The CDR3 coding sequence is TGTGCCAGCAGCCCAGGGCACTACCATGGCTACACCTTC.

V usage is TRBV6-5 and J usage is TRBJ1-6; D may be TRBD1 (5 bases). The ends were cut back, 7 bases at V and 5 bases at J, with 12 bases in the middle. Germline V CDR1 and CDR2: MNHEY, SVGAGI. This CDR3 has 14 residues. The CDR3, as DNA: TGTGCCAGCACCCCAGGGTCCGATAATTCACCCCTCCACTTT. It is translated as CASTPGSDNSPLHF.

This clonotype was observed many times. V usage is TRBV10-2 and J usage is TRBJ1-5, with no clear D. Per germline, CDR1 WSHSY and CDR2 SAAADI. The CDR3 has 13 amino acids. Trimming pared 2 bases from V and 11 bases from J, leaving 13 bases between. The CDR3 region is CASSEVRLWAQHF. CDR3 nucleotide sequence: TGCGCCAGCAGTGAGGTTCGACTTTGGGCCCAGCATTTT.

The chain combines TRBV7-8 with TRBJ2-5, with D uncertain. Trimming took off 4 bases at V and 5 bases at J, with 14 bases between the two ends. CDR3 length: 14 residues. Germline V gives CDR1 SGHVS, CDR2 FQNEAQ. CDR3 in DNA: TGTGCCAGCAGCTCCTCTTATGCGTCGGAGACCCAGTACTTC. Encoded protein: CASSSSYASETQYF.

The J gene is TRBJ1-1, the V gene TRBV7-3; D unresolved. The CDR3 totals 13 residues. In germline, CDR1 is SGHTA, CDR2 FQGTGA. The germline V and J ends were trimmed by 5 bases and 4 bases, with 11 bases remaining between them. CDR3 nucleotide sequence: TGTGCCAGCAGCCCCTCGAAGGGCACTGAAGCTTTCTTT. Encoded protein: CASSPSKGTEAFF. Using reference TRBV7-3 and TRBJ1-1 for the parts outside the CDR3, the full variable domain is GAGVSQTPSNKVTEKGKYVELRCDPISGHTALYWYRQSLGQGPEFLIYFQGTGAADDSGLPNDRFFAVRPEGSVSTLKIQRTERGDSAVYLCASSPSKGTEAFFGQGTRLTVV.

In its sample, this clonotype was seen many times. The J gene is TRBJ1-1, the V gene TRBV5-1; D not certain. Trimming left V 4 bases short and J 1 base short, with 17 bases between. The CDR3 totals 16 residues. From germline, CDR1 is SGHRS and CDR2 YFSETQ. Here the CDR3 reads CASSPTDLLRNTEAFF. CDR3 DNA: TGCGCCAGCAGCCCGACTGATCTCCTTAGGAACACTGAAGCTTTCTTT. Full variable domain (rest looked up from reference TRBV5-1 and TRBJ1-1): KAGVTQTPRYLIKTRGQQVTLSCSPISGHRSVSWYQQTPGQGLQFLFEYFSETQRNKGNFPGRFSGRQFSNSRSEMNVSTLELGDSALYLCASSPTDLLRNTEAFFGQGTRLTVV.

Many counts were recorded for this clonotype. CDR3 DNA: TGCGCCAGCAGCCAAGAAGGGGGGGTGGCTGAAAAACTGTTTTTT. This encodes CASSQEGGVAEKLFF. The chain is built from TRBV4-1 and TRBJ1-4; tentative D call: TRBD1 (6 bases). The CDR3 is 15 residues long. CDR1 is MGHRA and CDR2 is YSYEKL in the germline V gene. V was pared by 0 bases and J by 7 bases, with 12 bases between.

This clonotype was picked up many times. The V call is TRBV20-1, the J call TRBJ2-7; 7 nucleotides agree with TRBD2. Trimming at V came to 3 bases and at J to 3 bases, leaving 11 bases not matched to a gene. Germline CDR1 and CDR2: DFQATT and SNEGSKA (reference sequence). CDR3 length: 15 residues. The CDR3 region is CSARDRDYKLYEQYF. The CDR3 DNA reads TGCAGTGCTAGGGACCGGGACTATAAACTCTACGAGCAGTACTTC.

This clonotype was detected many times. The V gene is TRBV5-6, the J gene TRBJ1-3; no reliable D call. This CDR3 has 17 amino acids. From germline, CDR1 is SGHDT and CDR2 YYEEEE. V was clipped by 1 base and J by 0 bases, with 14 bases between them. CDR3 in DNA: TGTGCCAGCAGCTTGATTCATCGGGTACGCTCTGGAAACACCATATATTTT. This codes for CASSLIHRVRSGNTIYF.

In its sample, this clonotype was seen many times. The chain has TRBV2 and TRBJ2-7, with 7 bases fitting TRBD2. There are 13 residues in the CDR3. Per the germline V gene, CDR1 is SNHLY and CDR2 is FYNNEI. V was pared by 7 bases and J by 2 bases, with 5 bases of the junction left unmatched. The CDR3 here is CASKVGGAYEQYF. In nucleotides, the CDR3 is TGTGCCAGCAAGGTGGGAGGGGCCTACGAGCAGTACTTC.

The rearrangement links TRBV2 to TRBJ1-5; tentative D call: TRBD1 (5 bases). Looked up from germline, CDR1 is SNHLY and CDR2 is FYNNEI. This CDR3 region has 15 residues. Trimming left V 7 bases short and J 7 bases short, with 20 bases between. The CDR3 DNA reads TGTGCCAGCAAAGGGGAAACTGGGGTTGGGCAGCCCCAGCATTTT. This encodes CASKGETGVGQPQHF.

The chain couples TRBV20-1 to TRBJ2-5, with 8 bases identical to TRBD1. In germline, CDR1 is DFQATT, CDR2 SNEGSKA (reference sequence). The CDR3 is made up of 15 amino acids. The V gene end was trimmed by 3 bases and the J gene end by 3 bases; junction bases not matched to a gene: 9. The CDR3 loop is CSASSGQGWEETQYF. Here the CDR3 DNA reads TGCAGTGCTAGTTCCGGACAGGGATGGGAAGAGACCCAGTACTTC.

This clonotype has a single count. V is TRBV9 and J is TRBJ1-3; D is undetermined. V was clipped by 3 bases and J by 2 bases, with 12 bases between them. The germline V gene has CDR1 SGDLS and CDR2 YYNGEE. The CDR3 spans 15 residues. The CDR3 DNA reads as TGTGCCAGCAGCGGATCCCGGGAACCTGGAAACACCATATATTTT. Residues: CASSGSREPGNTIYF.

The gene calls are TRBV10-3 and TRBJ1-1, with no clear D. Trimming took off 2 bases at V and 1 base at J, with 20 bases between the two ends. From germline, CDR1 is ENHRY and CDR2 SYGVKD. The CDR3 has 18 residues. The chain's CDR3 is CAISEDTLGLDENTEAFF. The CDR3 nucleotides read TGTGCCATCAGTGAGGATACTCTCGGATTGGATGAGAACACTGAAGCTTTCTTT.

The CDR3 coding sequence is TGCAGTGCTAGAGATCAAGAGGACAGGACCAACACTGAAGCTTTCTTT. Its protein is CSARDQEDRTNTEAFF. This sequence joins TRBV20-1 and TRBJ1-1; TRBD1 matches 7 bases. V dropped 0 bases and J dropped 2; count of bases not matched to a gene: 9. Germline V lookup: CDR1 DFQATT, CDR2 SNEGSKA (reference sequence). This CDR3 region has 16 residues.

This clonotype was counted once. The chain joins TRBV20-1 to TRBJ1-2; tentatively, D is TRBD1 (5 bases). CDR1 is DFQATT and CDR2 is SNEGSKA in the germline V gene (reference sequence). V gave up 4 bases and J gave up 4 bases, with 19 bases separating them. CDR3 length: 15 amino acids. The CDR3 sequence: CSAKRRDDLGYGYTF. CDR3 in DNA: TGCAGTGCTAAGAGGCGGGACGATTTAGGCTATGGCTACACCTTC.

The table lists this clonotype with many counts. This chain joins TRBV19 and TRBJ1-4; D ambiguous. CDR3 size: 15 residues. CDR1 LNHDA and CDR2 SQIVND come from the germline V gene (reference sequence). Trimming shortened V by 6 bases and J by 6 bases, and 17 bases separated the two germline ends. The CDR3 nucleotides are TGTGCCAGTAGGAGGGCTTCCTTGGAGGATGAAAAACTGTTTTTT. It specifies CASRRASLEDEKLFF.

This clonotype showed up many times. The chain couples TRBV7-8 to TRBJ1-5; D uncertain. CDR1 is SGHVS, CDR2 FQNEAQ, per germline. V gave up 5 bases and J gave up 5 bases, with 16 bases separating them. This CDR3 comprises 15 residues. CDR3 in DNA: TGTGCCAGCAGCAACCGGGCCATCTTCGATCAGCCCCAGCATTTT. Its translation is CASSNRAIFDQPQHF.

This clonotype was seen ten or more times. The V call is TRBV13, the J call TRBJ2-2; D unclear. The CDR3 has 11 amino acids. Germline-derived CDR1 and CDR2 are PRHDT and FYEKMQ (reference sequence). V lost 4 bases and J lost 7, with 4 bases in between. CDR3 DNA sequence: TGTGCCAGCAGCTACCTCGGGGAGCTGTTTTTT. Its translation is CASSYLGELFF.

This clonotype has ten or more counts. This sequence joins TRBV12-3 or TRBV12-4 and TRBJ2-7, with D possibly matching TRBD1 (8 bases). There are 14 residues in the CDR3. V dropped 6 bases and J dropped 6 bases, with 18 bases sitting between them. CDR3 nucleotides: TGTGCCAGCAGCTCCGGACAGGGCGGGGGCGAGCAGTACTTC. Translating gives CASSSGQGGGEQYF.

This clonotype has a count of ten or more. This chain uses TRBV20-1 with TRBJ2-2; 8 nucleotides line up with TRBD1. The J segment lost 2 bases and the V segment lost 3 bases, leaving 11 bases of the junction unmatched. This CDR3 is 17 amino acids long. Germline assignment: CDR1 DFQATT and CDR2 SNEGSKA (reference sequence). The CDR3 here is CSASKAVGTGNTGELFF. The CDR3 DNA reads TGCAGTGCTAGTAAGGCCGTCGGGACAGGAAACACCGGGGAGCTGTTTTTT.

CDR3 coding DNA: TGTGCCATCAGGCGACAGGGGGAACTCGAGACCCAGTACTTC. As protein: CAIRRQGELETQYF. V gene TRBV10-3 combines with J gene TRBJ2-5; 9 bases match TRBD1. Germline V gene data show CDR1 as ENHRY and CDR2 as SYGVKD. The CDR3 consists of 14 residues. V lost 6 bases, J lost 5 bases, and 7 bases stayed unmatched.

This clonotype came up many times. This sequence joins TRBV10-3 and TRBJ2-7; D is perhaps TRBD1 or TRBD2 (5 bases each). Trimming left V 3 bases short and J 9 bases short, with 9 bases between. This CDR3 spans 11 amino acids. Per the germline V gene, CDR1 is ENHRY and CDR2 is SYGVKD. CDR3: CAISEGGGQYF. The DNA for the CDR3 is TGTGCCATCAGTGAAGGTGGGGGGCAGTACTTC.

The rearrangement links TRBV7-9 to TRBJ1-4; D call uncertain. Germline V gives CDR1 SEHNR, CDR2 FQNEAQ (reference sequence). The germline V and J ends were trimmed by 1 base and 4 bases, with 10 bases remaining between them. There are 15 residues in the CDR3. The CDR3: CASSLVGTFNEKLFF. CDR3 nucleotide sequence: TGTGCCAGCAGCTTAGTAGGTACCTTTAATGAAAAACTGTTTTTT.

The chain recombines TRBV3-1 with TRBJ2-7, with D possibly being TRBD2 (6 bases). Germline values: CDR1 LGHDT, CDR2 YNNKEL (reference sequence). Trimming removed 4 bases from V and 2 bases from J, with 15 bases in between. The CDR3 contains 15 residues. CDR3 sequence: CASSPKSGWTYEQYF. CDR3 bases: TGTGCCAGCAGCCCCAAGAGCGGGTGGACCTACGAGCAGTACTTC.